This is a list of T cell receptor beta chains from one sample in a study of T cells in Graves' hyperthyroidism and ophthalmopathy. TCRdb ran MiXCR on the multiplex PCR reads and lists one entry per CDR3 protein. The data show 660,000 or so distinct CDR3 sequences, nearly 45% seen once. The specimen was peripheral blood or thyroid tissue (not recorded which). The source is an adult man with Graves' disease, either hyperthyroidism or ophthalmopathy (not recorded which). CDR3s include the opening cysteine and the closing phenylalanine or tryptophan. The D gene is left open where the match is weak. Only some rows state a clone size, as once, few, many or a class for expanded clones.

D gene	J gene	clone size	V gene	CDR3 protein	CDR3 DNA
-	TRBJ1-5	-	TRBV2	CASSEFDNQPQHF	TGTGCCAGCAGTGAATTTGACAATCAGCCCCAGCATTTT
-	TRBJ1-1	few	TRBV6-6	CASSTTFMNTEAFF	TGTGCCAGCAGTACGACATTCATGAACACTGAAGCTTTCTTT
-	TRBJ1-3	-	TRBV11-2	CASSSWRDNTIYF	TGTGCCAGCAGCTCGTGGAGGGATAACACCATATATTTT
-	TRBJ2-7	-	TRBV29-1	CSPTDGNYEQYF	TGCAGCCCGACCGACGGGAACTACGAGCAGTACTTC
-	TRBJ2-2	-	TRBV29-1	CSVDTPAGTGELFF	TGCAGCGTTGACACTCCCGCAGGGACCGGGGAGCTGTTTTTT
-	TRBJ2-2	few	TRBV29-1	CSVEDRGGNTGELFF	TGCAGCGTTGAAGATCGCGGCGGGAACACCGGGGAGCTGTTTTTT
-	TRBJ2-2	-	TRBV9	CASSPSPRNTGELFF	TGTGCCAGCAGCCCGAGCCCCCGAAACACCGGGGAGCTGTTTTTT
TRBD1	TRBJ2-7	-	TRBV7-2	CASSPEPTGASYEQYF	TGTGCCAGCAGCCCGGAACCGACAGGGGCGTCCTACGAGCAGTACTTC
-	TRBJ2-7	-	TRBV20-1	CSAREIRVTEQYF	TGCAGTGCTAGAGAGATTAGGGTTACCGAGCAGTACTTC
-	TRBJ2-7	-	TRBV5-1	CASSTDTYEQYF	TGTGCCAGCAGCACAGACACCTACGAGCAGTACTTC
TRBD2	TRBJ2-2	-	TRBV7-2	CASSLLAGGPTGELFF	TGTGCCAGCAGCTTACTAGCGGGGGGGCCAACCGGGGAGCTGTTTTTT
-	TRBJ1-5	many	TRBV25-1	CASSDGGSQHF	TGTGCCAGCAGTGATGGCGGGTCCCAGCATTTT
-	TRBJ1-4	few	TRBV10-3	CASSAGAIHANEKLFF	TGTGCCAGCAGTGCGGGTGCGATACACGCGAATGAAAAACTGTTTTTT
-	TRBJ2-5	many	TRBV10-3	CATTLGETQYF	TGTGCCACTACATTAGGGGAGACCCAGTACTTC
-	TRBJ1-3	-	TRBV6-1	CASRRTRDSGNTIYF	TGTGCCAGCAGACGTACCAGAGACTCTGGAAACACCATATATTTT
-	TRBJ2-7	-	TRBV18	CASSPRGGTSYEQYF	TGTGCCAGCTCACCACGAGGCGGGACCTCCTACGAGCAGTACTTC
TRBD1	TRBJ1-2	few	TRBV7-2	CASSSTTGTGAVGYTF	TGTGCCAGCAGCTCAACCACCGGGACAGGGGCGGTCGGCTACACCTTC
TRBD2	TRBJ2-5	few	TRBV25-1	CASGEVGGTETQYF	TGTGCCAGCGGGGAGGTCGGGGGGACGGAGACCCAGTACTTC
-	TRBJ2-7	few	TRBV11-1	CASSQRQGWSEQYF	TGTGCCAGCAGCCAGCGTCAGGGATGGAGCGAGCAGTACTTC
TRBD2	TRBJ2-5	few	TRBV11-2	CASSLLGGIREAQYF	TGTGCCAGCAGCTTACTTGGAGGGATTCGGGAGGCCCAGTACTTC
TRBD1	TRBJ2-5	-	TRBV12-3/TRBV12-4	CAISYLGQGGWQETQYF	TGTGCCATCTCGTACCTGGGACAGGGAGGTTGGCAAGAGACCCAGTACTTC
-	TRBJ2-3	-	TRBV2	CASSLGGTTDTQYF	TGTGCCAGCAGTTTAGGCGGGACCACAGATACGCAGTATTTT
-	TRBJ1-2	many	TRBV5-1	CASSLAGGPGYTF	TGCGCCAGCAGCTTGGCCGGGGGGCCTGGCTACACCTTC
-	TRBJ1-1	-	TRBV10-2	CASASGDTGEGTEAFF	TGTGCCAGCGCCTCAGGAGACACCGGGGAGGGCACTGAAGCTTTCTTT
TRBD1	TRBJ2-7	-	TRBV24-1	CATSARGQGGYEQYF	TGTGCCACCAGTGCTAGGGGACAGGGGGGCTACGAGCAGTACTTC
-	TRBJ2-2	-	TRBV7-3	CASRGGAGAGELFF	TGTGCCAGCAGGGGGGGGGCCGGCGCCGGGGAGCTGTTTTTT
TRBD1	TRBJ2-7	many	TRBV24-1	CATSDPGTGEYEQYF	TGTGCCACCAGTGATCCCGGGACAGGGGAGTACGAGCAGTACTTC
TRBD1	TRBJ1-6	many	TRBV29-1	CSAGDRGNSPLHF	TGCAGCGCGGGTGACAGGGGTAATTCACCCCTCCACTTT
-	TRBJ2-7	many	TRBV5-1	CASSLAGLYEQYF	TGCGCCAGCAGCTTGGCGGGACTGTACGAGCAGTACTTC
-	TRBJ1-1	few	TRBV20-1	CSAKPGVRNTEAFF	TGCAGTGCTAAGCCCGGTGTTAGAAACACTGAAGCTTTCTTT
-	TRBJ1-5	-	TRBV20-1	CSARDGSGAGQPQHF	TGCAGTGCTAGAGATGGTTCGGGGGCAGGACAGCCCCAGCATTTT
TRBD1	TRBJ2-7	few	TRBV7-2	CASSPRDRGRYEQYF	TGTGCCAGCAGCCCCCGGGACAGGGGGCGGTACGAGCAGTACTTC
TRBD1	TRBJ1-1	few	TRBV29-1	CSVAGTGLTEAFF	TGCAGCGTTGCAGGGACAGGGCTCACTGAAGCTTTCTTT
TRBD1	TRBJ2-5	many	TRBV24-1	CATSDRDRQETQYF	TGTGCCACCAGTGACCGGGACAGGCAAGAGACCCAGTACTTC
-	TRBJ2-5	-	TRBV11-1	CASSRAHQETQYF	TGTGCCAGCAGTAGGGCCCACCAAGAGACCCAGTACTTC
TRBD2	TRBJ2-7	-	TRBV5-1	CASSLTLAGRYQEQYF	TGCGCCAGCAGCTTGACCCTAGCGGGACGGTACCAAGAGCAGTACTTC
-	TRBJ1-1	many	TRBV7-9	CASSLGIMNTEAFF	TGTGCCAGCAGCTTAGGCATAATGAACACTGAAGCTTTCTTT
-	TRBJ2-7	many	TRBV7-9	CASRGGQISYEQYF	TGTGCCAGCAGAGGGGGGCAGATCTCCTACGAGCAGTACTTC
-	TRBJ2-7	many	TRBV24-1	CATRIPPPSYEQYF	TGTGCCACGAGGATCCCTCCGCCTTCCTACGAGCAGTACTTC
-	TRBJ1-1	few	TRBV9	CASSVAGRDDTEAFF	TGTGCCAGCAGCGTAGCTGGCAGGGATGACACTGAAGCTTTCTTT
-	TRBJ2-7	-	TRBV21-1	CASSSFGRHYEQYF	TGTGCCAGCAGCAGCTTCGGGCGCCACTACGAGCAGTACTTC
-	TRBJ2-6	-	TRBV24-1	CASTSDPGANVLTF	TGTGCCAGCACGAGCGATCCTGGGGCCAACGTCCTGACTTTC
-	TRBJ2-7	few	TRBV6-6	CASSNTGYEQYF	TGTGCCAGCAGTAACACAGGGTACGAGCAGTACTTC
-	TRBJ1-6	-	TRBV19	CASSPGNYNSPLHF	TGTGCCAGTAGCCCAGGGAACTATAATTCACCCCTCCACTTT
TRBD1	TRBJ1-1	few	TRBV7-9	CASSAADRGREDTEAFF	TGTGCCAGCAGCGCCGCGGACAGGGGGCGCGAGGACACTGAAGCTTTCTTT